This TCR beta chain appears in the sequencing data of a study of cytomegalovirus exposure and HLA in healthy donors. Study-wide points: TCR beta V- and J-gene trimming was later associated with a missense DCLRE1C variant. More clonal expansion characterized HLA-associated TCR beta chains than equally common others in a later analysis.

Between the trimmed V and J ends, which lost 2 bases and 9 bases, there was a span of 8 bases. The length of the CDR3 is 12 residues. Germline V CDR1 and CDR2: SGHTA, FQGNSA. Primers included in the PCR were 60 Vbeta and 13 Jbeta primers. Profiled with immunoSEQ multiplex PCR; TCRdb holds only in-frame clones, not every one. The table shows 85,000 to 130,000 clones, with roughly 72% occurring only once. A remark on this clone: Its antigen remains unidentified.

This clonotype was obtained from a woman under 30 in good health and CMV-seropositive. This chain connects TRBV7-2 to TRBJ2-1; D might be TRBD2 (6 bases). Specimen: PBMCs. The CDR3 spells CASSLQRAEQFF. CDR3 nucleotides: TGTGCCAGCAGCTTACAGCGGGCTGAGCAGTTCTTC. The full variable domain, rest sourced from reference TRBV7-2 and TRBJ2-1, is GAGVSQSPSNKVTEKGKDVELRCDPISGHTALYWYRQSLGQGLEFLIYFQGNSAPDKSGLPSDRFSAERTGGSVSTLTIQRTQQEDSAVYLCASSLQRAEQFFGPGTRLTVL.